What follows is one T cell receptor (beta chain) and its context. Only in-frame clones appear in the TCRdb table, and some are missing; sequencing was by immunoSEQ multiplex PCR. The data show approximately 490,000 clones, with 75% to 80% seen just once and approximately 0.013% held by the top ten. The sample is drawn from a study of shared T cell receptors in the human thymus. CDR3 length equals 16 residues. V shed 1 base and J shed 10 bases, with 21 bases lying between them. Germline lookup yields CDR1 SGHRS and CDR2 YFSETQ. This sample was shared with a second study, whose subject was human thymus T cells. Turning to that study: There were highly overlapping thymic repertoires among unrelated individuals, as related research reported.

This sequence originates from a boy in the first two years of life with a congenital heart defect. Sequenced input: thymocytes. The V gene is TRBV5-1, the J gene TRBJ2-1; D unclear. CDR3: CASSLSWATSQGEQFF. In nucleotides, the CDR3 is TGCGCCAGCAGCTTGAGTTGGGCCACCTCGCAAGGAGAGCAGTTCTTC.